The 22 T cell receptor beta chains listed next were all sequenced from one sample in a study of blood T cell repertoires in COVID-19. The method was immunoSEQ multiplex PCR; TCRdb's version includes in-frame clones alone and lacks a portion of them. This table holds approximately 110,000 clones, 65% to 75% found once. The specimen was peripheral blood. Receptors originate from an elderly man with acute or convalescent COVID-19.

The CDR3: CASSEPGTGTYEQYF. The CDR3 nucleotides are TGTGCCAGCAGTGAGCCCGGGACAGGGACCTACGAGCAGTACTTC. The V call is TRBV25-1, the J call TRBJ2-7, with TRBD1 identical over 9 bases. This CDR3 contains 15 residues. CDR1 is MGHDK, CDR2 SYGVNS, per germline. The junction had 5 bases not matched to a gene; V was cut back by 3 bases and J by 2 bases.

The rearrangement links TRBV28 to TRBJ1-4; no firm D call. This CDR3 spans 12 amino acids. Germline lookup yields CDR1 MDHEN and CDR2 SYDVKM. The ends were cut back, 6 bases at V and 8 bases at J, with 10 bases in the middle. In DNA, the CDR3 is TGTGCCAGCAGAACAGTTGGGGAAAAACTGTTTTTT. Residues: CASRTVGEKLFF.

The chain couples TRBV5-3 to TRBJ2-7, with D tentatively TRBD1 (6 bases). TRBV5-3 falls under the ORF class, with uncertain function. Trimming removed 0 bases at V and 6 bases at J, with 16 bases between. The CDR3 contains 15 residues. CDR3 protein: CARSLGLLLGGEQYF. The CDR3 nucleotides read TGTGCCAGAAGCTTGGGGCTTCTCTTAGGGGGCGAGCAGTACTTC.

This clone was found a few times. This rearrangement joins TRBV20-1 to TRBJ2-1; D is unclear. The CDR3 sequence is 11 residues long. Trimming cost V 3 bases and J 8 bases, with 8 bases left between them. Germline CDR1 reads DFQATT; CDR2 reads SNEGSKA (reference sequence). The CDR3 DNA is TGCAGTGCTAGTGTAGAGGATGAGCAGTTCTTC. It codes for CSASVEDEQFF.

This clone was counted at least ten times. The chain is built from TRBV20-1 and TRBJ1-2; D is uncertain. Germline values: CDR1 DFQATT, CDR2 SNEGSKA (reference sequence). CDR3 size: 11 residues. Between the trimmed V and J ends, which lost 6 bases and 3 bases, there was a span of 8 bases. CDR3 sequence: CSATLDYGYTF. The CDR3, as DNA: TGCAGTGCCACGTTAGACTATGGCTACACCTTC.

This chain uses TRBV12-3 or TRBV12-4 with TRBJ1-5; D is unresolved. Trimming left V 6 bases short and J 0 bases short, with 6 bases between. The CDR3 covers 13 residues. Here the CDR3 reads CASRTGSNQPQHF. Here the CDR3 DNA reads TGTGCCAGCAGGACGGGTAGCAATCAGCCCCAGCATTTT.

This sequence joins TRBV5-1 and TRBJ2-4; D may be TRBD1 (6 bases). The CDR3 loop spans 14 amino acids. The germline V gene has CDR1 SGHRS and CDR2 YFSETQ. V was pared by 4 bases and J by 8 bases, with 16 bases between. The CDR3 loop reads CASSGGPHRDIQYF. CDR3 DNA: TGCGCCAGCAGCGGTGGCCCTCACAGGGACATTCAGTACTTC. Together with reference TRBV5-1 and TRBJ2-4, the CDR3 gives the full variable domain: KAGVTQTPRYLIKTRGQQVTLSCSPISGHRSVSWYQQTPGQGLQFLFEYFSETQRNKGNFPGRFSGRQFSNSRSEMNVSTLELGDSALYLCASSGGPHRDIQYFGAGTRLSVL.

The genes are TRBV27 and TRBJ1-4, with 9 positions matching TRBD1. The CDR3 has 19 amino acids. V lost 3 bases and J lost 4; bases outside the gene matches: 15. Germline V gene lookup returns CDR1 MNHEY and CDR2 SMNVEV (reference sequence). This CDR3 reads CASSLRPTGQGVFNEKLFF. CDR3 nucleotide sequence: TGTGCCAGCAGTTTGCGACCAACGGGACAGGGTGTTTTTAATGAAAAACTGTTTTTT.

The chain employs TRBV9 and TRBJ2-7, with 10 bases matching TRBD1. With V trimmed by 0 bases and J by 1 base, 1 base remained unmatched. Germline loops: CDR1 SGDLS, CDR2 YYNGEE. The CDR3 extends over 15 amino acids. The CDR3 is CASSVEGQGSYEQYF. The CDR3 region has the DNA TGTGCCAGCAGCGTAGAGGGACAGGGGTCCTACGAGCAGTACTTC.

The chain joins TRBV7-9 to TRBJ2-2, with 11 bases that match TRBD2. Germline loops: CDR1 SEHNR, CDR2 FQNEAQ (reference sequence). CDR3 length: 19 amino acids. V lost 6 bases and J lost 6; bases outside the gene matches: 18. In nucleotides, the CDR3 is TGTGCCAGCAGGCCGCCCTCCCTACGTAGCGGGAGGGCCCCCGGGGAGCTGTTTTTT. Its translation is CASRPPSLRSGRAPGELFF.

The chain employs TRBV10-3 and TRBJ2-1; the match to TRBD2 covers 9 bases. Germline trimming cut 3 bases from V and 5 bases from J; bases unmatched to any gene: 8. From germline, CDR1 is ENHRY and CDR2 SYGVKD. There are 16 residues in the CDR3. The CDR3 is CAISETAGGPNNEQFF. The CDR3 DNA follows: TGTGCCATCAGTGAAACTGCGGGAGGGCCAAACAATGAGCAGTTCTTC.

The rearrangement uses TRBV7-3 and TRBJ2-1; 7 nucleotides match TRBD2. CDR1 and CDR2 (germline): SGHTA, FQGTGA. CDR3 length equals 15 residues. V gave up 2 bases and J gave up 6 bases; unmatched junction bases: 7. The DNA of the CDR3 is TGTGCCAGCAGCTTAGGCGGGAGTGCTGGCAATGAGCAGTTCTTC. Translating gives CASSLGGSAGNEQFF. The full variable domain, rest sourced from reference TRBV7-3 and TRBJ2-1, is GAGVSQTPSNKVTEKGKYVELRCDPISGHTALYWYRQSLGQGPEFLIYFQGTGAADDSGLPNDRFFAVRPEGSVSTLKIQRTERGDSAVYLCASSLGGSAGNEQFFGPGTRLTVL.

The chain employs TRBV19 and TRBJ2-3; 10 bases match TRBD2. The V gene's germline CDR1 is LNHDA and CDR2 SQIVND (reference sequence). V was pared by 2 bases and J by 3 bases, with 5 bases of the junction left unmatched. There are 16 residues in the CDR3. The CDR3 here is CASSISGTSVTDTQYF. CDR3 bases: TGTGCCAGTAGTATATCCGGGACTAGCGTGACAGATACGCAGTATTTT.

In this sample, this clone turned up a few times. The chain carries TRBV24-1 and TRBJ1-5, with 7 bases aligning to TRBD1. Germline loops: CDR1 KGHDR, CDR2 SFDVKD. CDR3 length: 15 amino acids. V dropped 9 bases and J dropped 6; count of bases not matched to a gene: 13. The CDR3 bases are TGTGCCACCTCCTCAGGGGACAGAGTAATTCAGCCCCAGCATTTT. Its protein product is CATSSGDRVIQPQHF.

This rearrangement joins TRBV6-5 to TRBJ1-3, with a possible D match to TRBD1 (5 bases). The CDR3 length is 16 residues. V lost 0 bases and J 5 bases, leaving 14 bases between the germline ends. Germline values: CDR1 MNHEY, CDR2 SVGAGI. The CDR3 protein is CASSYSGLGVRNTIYF. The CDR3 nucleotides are TGTGCCAGCAGTTACTCGGGCTTAGGGGTTCGAAACACCATATATTTT.

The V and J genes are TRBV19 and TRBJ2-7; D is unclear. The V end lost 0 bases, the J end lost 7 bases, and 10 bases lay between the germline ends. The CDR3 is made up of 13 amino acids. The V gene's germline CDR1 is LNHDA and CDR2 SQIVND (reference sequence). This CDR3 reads CASSIDLFGEQYF. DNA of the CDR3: TGTGCCAGTAGTATAGATCTATTCGGGGAGCAGTACTTC. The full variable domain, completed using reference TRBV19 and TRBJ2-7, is DGGITQSPKYLFRKEGQNVTLSCEQNLNHDAMYWYRQDPGQGLRLIYYSQIVNDFQKGDIAEGYSVSREKKESFPLTVTSAQKNPTAFYLCASSIDLFGEQYFGPGTRLTVT.

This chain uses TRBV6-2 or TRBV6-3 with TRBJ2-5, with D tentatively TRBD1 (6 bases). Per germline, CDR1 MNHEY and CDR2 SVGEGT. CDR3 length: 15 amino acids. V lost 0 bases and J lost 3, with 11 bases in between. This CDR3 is CASSYSANREETQYF. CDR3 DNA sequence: TGTGCCAGCAGTTACTCAGCGAACAGGGAAGAGACCCAGTACTTC.

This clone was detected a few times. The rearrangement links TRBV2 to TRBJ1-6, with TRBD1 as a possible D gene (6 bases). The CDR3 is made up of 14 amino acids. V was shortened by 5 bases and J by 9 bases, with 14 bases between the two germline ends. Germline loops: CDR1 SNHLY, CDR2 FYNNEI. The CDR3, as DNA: TGTGCCAGCAGTTACAGGGCATCCCCTTCACCCCTCCACTTT. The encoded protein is CASSYRASPSPLHF. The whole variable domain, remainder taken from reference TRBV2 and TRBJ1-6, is EPEVTQTPSHQVTQMGQEVILRCVPISNHLYFYWYRQILGQKVEFLVSFYNNEISEKSEIFDDQFSVERPDGSNFTLKIRSTKLEDSAMYFCASSYRASPSPLHFGNGTRLTVT.

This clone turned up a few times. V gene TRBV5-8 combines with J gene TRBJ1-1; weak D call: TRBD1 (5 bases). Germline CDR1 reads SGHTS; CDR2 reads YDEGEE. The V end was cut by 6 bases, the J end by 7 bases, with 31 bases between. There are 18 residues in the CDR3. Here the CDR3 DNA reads TGTGCCAGCACACCTCCCCTGAACCCGGGACTTAAAAGAGGTGAAGCTTTCTTT. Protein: CASTPPLNPGLKRGEAFF.

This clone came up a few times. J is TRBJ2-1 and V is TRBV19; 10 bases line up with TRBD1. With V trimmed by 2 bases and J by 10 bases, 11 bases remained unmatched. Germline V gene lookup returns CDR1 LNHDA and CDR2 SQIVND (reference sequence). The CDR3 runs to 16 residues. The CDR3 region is CASSIKTGGRSGEQFF. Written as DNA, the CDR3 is TGTGCCAGTAGTATAAAGACAGGGGGCCGATCAGGGGAGCAGTTCTTC.

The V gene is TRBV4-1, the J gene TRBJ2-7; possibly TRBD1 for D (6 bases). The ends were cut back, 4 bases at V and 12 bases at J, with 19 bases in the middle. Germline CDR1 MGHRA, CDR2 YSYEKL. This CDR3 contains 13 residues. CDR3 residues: CASSPTGTNIRYF. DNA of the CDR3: TGCGCCAGCAGCCCAACCGGGACAAATATTAGGTACTTC.

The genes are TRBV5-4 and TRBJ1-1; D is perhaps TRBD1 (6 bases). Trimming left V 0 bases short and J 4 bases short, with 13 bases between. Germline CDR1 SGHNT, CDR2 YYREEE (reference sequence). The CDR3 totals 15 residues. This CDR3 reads CASSLDQGRATEAFF. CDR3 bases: TGTGCCAGCAGCTTGGATCAGGGGCGGGCCACTGAAGCTTTCTTT.